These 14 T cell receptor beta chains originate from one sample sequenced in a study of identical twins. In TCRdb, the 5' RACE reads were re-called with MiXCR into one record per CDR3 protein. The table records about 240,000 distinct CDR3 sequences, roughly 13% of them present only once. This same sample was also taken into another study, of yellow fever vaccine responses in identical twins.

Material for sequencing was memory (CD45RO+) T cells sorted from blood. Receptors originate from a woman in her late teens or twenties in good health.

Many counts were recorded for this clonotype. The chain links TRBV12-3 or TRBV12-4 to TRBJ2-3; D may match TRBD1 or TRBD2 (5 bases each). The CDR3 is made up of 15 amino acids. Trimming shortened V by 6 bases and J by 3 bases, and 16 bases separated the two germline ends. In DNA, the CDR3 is TGTGCCAGCAGCGCATTTCCGGGGCCGACAGATACGCAGTATTTT. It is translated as CASSAFPGPTDTQYF.

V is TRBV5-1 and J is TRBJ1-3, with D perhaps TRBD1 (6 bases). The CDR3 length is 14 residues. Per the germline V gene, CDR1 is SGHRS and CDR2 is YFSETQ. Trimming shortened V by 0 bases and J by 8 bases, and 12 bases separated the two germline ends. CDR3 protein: CASSLGERGYTIYF. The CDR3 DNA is TGCGCCAGCAGCTTGGGCGAAAGGGGGTACACCATATATTTT.

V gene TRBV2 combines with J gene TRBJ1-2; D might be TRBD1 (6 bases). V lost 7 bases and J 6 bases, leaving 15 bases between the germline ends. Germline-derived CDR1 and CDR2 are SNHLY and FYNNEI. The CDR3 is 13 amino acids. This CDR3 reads CASNVRGTDGYTF. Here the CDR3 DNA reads TGTGCCAGCAACGTCAGGGGCACGGATGGCTACACCTTC.

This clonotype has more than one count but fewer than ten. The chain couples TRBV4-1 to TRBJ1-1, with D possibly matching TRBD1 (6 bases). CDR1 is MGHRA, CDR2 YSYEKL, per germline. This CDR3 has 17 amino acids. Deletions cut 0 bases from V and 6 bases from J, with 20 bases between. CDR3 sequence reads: CASSQEGTGTKRAEAFF. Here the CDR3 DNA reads TGCGCCAGCAGCCAAGAAGGGACCGGGACAAAGAGGGCTGAAGCTTTCTTT.

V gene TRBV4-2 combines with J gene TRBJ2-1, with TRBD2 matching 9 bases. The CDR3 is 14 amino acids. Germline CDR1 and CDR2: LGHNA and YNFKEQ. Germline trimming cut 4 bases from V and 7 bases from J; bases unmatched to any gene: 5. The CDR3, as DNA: TGTGCCAGCAGCCTAGCGGGGGTTGAAAATGAGCAGTTCTTC. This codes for CASSLAGVENEQFF.

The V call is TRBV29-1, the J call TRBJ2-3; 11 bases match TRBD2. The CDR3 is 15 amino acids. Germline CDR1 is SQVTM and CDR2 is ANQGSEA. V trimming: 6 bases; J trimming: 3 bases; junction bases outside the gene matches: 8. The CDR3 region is CSVETSGERTDTQYF. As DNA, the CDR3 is TGCAGCGTCGAGACTAGCGGGGAAAGGACAGATACGCAGTATTTT.

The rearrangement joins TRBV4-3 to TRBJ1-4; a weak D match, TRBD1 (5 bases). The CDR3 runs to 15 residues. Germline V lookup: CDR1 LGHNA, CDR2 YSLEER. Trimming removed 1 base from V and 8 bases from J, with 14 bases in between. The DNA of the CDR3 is TGCGCCAGCAGCCAAGGAGTACTCAGGGAAGAAAAACTGTTTTTT. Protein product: CASSQGVLREEKLFF.

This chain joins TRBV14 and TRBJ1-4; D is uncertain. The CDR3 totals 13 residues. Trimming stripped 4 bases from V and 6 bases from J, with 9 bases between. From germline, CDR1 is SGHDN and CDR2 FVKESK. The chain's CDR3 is CASSRGVDEKLFF. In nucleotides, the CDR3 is TGTGCCAGCAGCCGGGGAGTAGATGAAAAACTGTTTTTT.

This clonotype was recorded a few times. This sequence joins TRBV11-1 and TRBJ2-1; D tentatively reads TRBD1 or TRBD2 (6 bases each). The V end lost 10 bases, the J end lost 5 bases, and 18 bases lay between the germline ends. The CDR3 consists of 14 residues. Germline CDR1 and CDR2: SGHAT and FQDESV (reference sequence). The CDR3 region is CATLGGGNHNEQFF. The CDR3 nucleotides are TGTGCCACCCTAGGAGGGGGGAACCACAATGAGCAGTTCTTC.

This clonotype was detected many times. In DNA form, the CDR3 reads TGTGCCAGCAGCTTGGAGACAGGAATTACCTACGAGCAGTACTTC. Protein product: CASSLETGITYEQYF. The chain joins TRBV5-5 to TRBJ2-7; a possible D gene is TRBD1 (6 bases). The CDR3 sequence is 15 residues long. CDR1 is SGHKS, CDR2 YYEKEE, per germline (reference sequence). The ends were cut back, 0 bases at V and 2 bases at J, with 12 bases in the middle.

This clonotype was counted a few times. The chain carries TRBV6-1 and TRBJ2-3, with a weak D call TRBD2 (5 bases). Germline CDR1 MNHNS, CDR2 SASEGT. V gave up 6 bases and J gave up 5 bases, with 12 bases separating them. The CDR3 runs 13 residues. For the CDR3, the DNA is TGTGCCAGCAGGGGAGACTCTAAAGATACGCAGTATTTT. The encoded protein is CASRGDSKDTQYF.

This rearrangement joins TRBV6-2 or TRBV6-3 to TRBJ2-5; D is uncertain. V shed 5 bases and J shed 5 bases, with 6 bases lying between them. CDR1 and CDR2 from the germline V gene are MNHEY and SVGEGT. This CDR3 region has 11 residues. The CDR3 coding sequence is TGTGCCAGCAGTCGAAGCGAGACCCAGTACTTC. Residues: CASSRSETQYF.

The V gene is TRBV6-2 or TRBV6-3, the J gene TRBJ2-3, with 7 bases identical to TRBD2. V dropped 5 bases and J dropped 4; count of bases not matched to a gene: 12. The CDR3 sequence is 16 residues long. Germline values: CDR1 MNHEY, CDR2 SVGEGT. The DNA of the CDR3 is TGTGCCAGCAGTCTCGGGGCGGGAGTAGGGGCAGATACGCAGTATTTT. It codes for CASSLGAGVGADTQYF.

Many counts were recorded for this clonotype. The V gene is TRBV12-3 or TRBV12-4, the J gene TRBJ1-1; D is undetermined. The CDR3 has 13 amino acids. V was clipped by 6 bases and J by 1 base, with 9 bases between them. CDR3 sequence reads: CASSLAQNTEAFF. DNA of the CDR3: TGTGCCAGCAGCCTAGCCCAGAACACTGAAGCTTTCTTT.